The 24 T cell receptor beta chains below all came from one sample that was sequenced in a study of blood T cell repertoires in COVID-19. Libraries were prepared by immunoSEQ multiplex PCR; TCRdb keeps only in-frame clonotypes and omits some of them. The data hold some 54,000 clones, with around four fifths observed a single time. The sample taken for sequencing was peripheral blood. These receptors came from a man aged 70-80 years with active COVID-19.

This clone was recorded a few times. The rearrangement links TRBV6-6 to TRBJ1-4, with TRBD1 matching over 9 bases. Trimming cost V 5 bases and J 8 bases; bases outside gene matches: 6. Looked up from germline, CDR1 is MNHNY and CDR2 is SVGAGI (reference sequence). There are 14 residues in the CDR3. The CDR3 region is CASSTGTGPEKLFF. The CDR3 DNA is TGTGCCAGCAGTACAGGGACAGGGCCCGAAAAACTGTTTTTT.

The rearrangement links TRBV7-2 to TRBJ1-2; TRBD1 might be the D (6 bases). This CDR3 has 15 residues. From germline, CDR1 is SGHTA and CDR2 FQGNSA. The germline V and J ends were trimmed by 0 bases and 8 bases, with 16 bases remaining between them. CDR3 DNA sequence: TGTGCCAGCAGCTTAGCCTCCCAGGGGCTACGGGGCTACACCTTC. Protein: CASSLASQGLRGYTF.

Concerning this clone itself: Additional DNA sequences in this sample encode the identical CDR3. The chain links TRBV3-1 (or the pseudogene TRBV3-2) to TRBJ2-7, with D uncertain. Germline V gene lookup returns CDR1 LGHDT and CDR2 YNNKEL (reference sequence). The CDR3 contains 12 residues. With 6 bases removed from V and 5 bases from J, the gap between germline ends came to 11 bases. The CDR3 loop is CASSNSLHEQYF. As DNA, the CDR3 is TGTGCCAGCAGTAACAGTCTACACGAGCAGTACTTC.

This sequence joins TRBV7-9 and TRBJ1-4; TRBD1 aligns across 7 bases. The trim removed 5 bases at V and 7 bases at J, leaving 7 bases unmatched. CDR3 size: 14 residues. Germline V gene data show CDR1 as SEHNR and CDR2 as FQNEAQ (reference sequence). The CDR3 sequence: CASSQRGLVEKLFF. CDR3 DNA sequence: TGTGCCAGCAGCCAGAGGGGGCTCGTTGAAAAACTGTTTTTT.

The genes are TRBV7-2 and TRBJ2-3; D remains unclear. The V gene's germline CDR1 is SGHTA and CDR2 FQGNSA. The ends were cut back, 6 bases at V and 0 bases at J, with 10 bases in the middle. CDR3 size: 14 residues. DNA of the CDR3: TGTGCCAGCAGGCCTACCGGGAGCACAGATACGCAGTATTTT. It yields the protein CASRPTGSTDTQYF.

The chain recombines TRBV14 with TRBJ1-1; no reliable D call. V was pared by 2 bases and J by 0 bases, with 4 bases between. The CDR3 extends over 13 amino acids. Germline CDR1 is SGHDN and CDR2 is FVKESK. This CDR3 reads CASSQQLNTEAFF. The CDR3 nucleotides read TGTGCCAGCAGCCAACAGTTGAACACTGAAGCTTTCTTT.

The chain recombines TRBV23-1 with TRBJ1-2; 9 positions match TRBD1. TRBV23-1 is designated an ORF whose function remains uncertain. The CDR3 totals 16 residues. V dropped 2 bases and J dropped 6; count of bases not matched to a gene: 10. The CDR3 DNA is TGCGCCAGCAGTCAACCACCGGGACAGGGTAATGATGGCTACACCTTC. It codes for CASSQPPGQGNDGYTF.

The J gene is TRBJ2-1, the V gene TRBV7-9; 7 bases are shared with TRBD2. This CDR3 has 15 residues. Unmatched junction bases numbered 8, after V lost 0 bases and J lost 9 bases. Germline V gene data show CDR1 as SEHNR and CDR2 as FQNEAQ (reference sequence). The CDR3 region is CASSLAHRTRGEQFF. The CDR3 DNA follows: TGTGCCAGCAGCTTAGCCCACAGGACTAGAGGTGAGCAGTTCTTC.

The rearrangement uses TRBV29-1 and TRBJ1-1, with D possibly TRBD1 on 5 matching bases. CDR3 size: 13 residues. Germline CDR1 is SQVTM and CDR2 is ANQGSEA. V was shortened by 7 bases and J by 2 bases, with 14 bases between the two germline ends. CDR3 in DNA: TGCAGCGGTACCGGACACCTAAACACTGAAGCTTTCTTT. Its protein product is CSGTGHLNTEAFF. The full variable domain, rest sourced from reference TRBV29-1 and TRBJ1-1, is SAVISQKPSRDICQRGTSLTIQCQVDSQVTMMFWYRQQPGQSLTLIATANQGSEATYESGFVIDKFPISRPNLTFSTLTVSNMSPEDSSIYLCSGTGHLNTEAFFGQGTRLTVV.

V usage is TRBV7-9 and J usage is TRBJ2-3; 7 bases line up with TRBD1. The germline V gene encodes CDR1 SEHNR and CDR2 FQNEAQ (reference sequence). Trimming cost V 5 bases and J 2 bases; bases outside gene matches: 13. This CDR3 is built from 17 residues. As DNA, the CDR3 is TGTGCCAGCAGCGCTCGACAGGGCTCACCTTTCACAGATACGCAGTATTTT. Its translation is CASSARQGSPFTDTQYF.

This clone was counted once. This CDR3 is CAWPSPGIGYTF. CDR3 DNA: TGTGCCTGGCCCAGCCCGGGGATTGGCTACACCTTC. The chain recombines TRBV30 with TRBJ1-2, with no clear D. Trimming left V 5 bases short and J 7 bases short, with 14 bases between. The CDR3 consists of 12 residues. Germline CDR1 is GTSNPN and CDR2 is SVGIG (reference sequence).

This clone was seen more than once but under ten times. This chain uses TRBV21-1 with TRBJ1-5. TRBV21-1 is listed as a pseudogene. CDR3 length: 17 residues. The DNA for the CDR3 is TGTGCCAGCAGCAAAGTTTGCCCACTACTTAGCAATCAGCCCCAGCATTTT. Residues: CASSKVCPLLSNQPQHF.

In this sample, this clone turned up once. Written as DNA, the CDR3 is TGCGCCAGCAGCTTGGCCCCGTCAGAAAATGAGCAGTTCTTC. Amino acids: CASSLAPSENEQFF. V gene TRBV5-1 combines with J gene TRBJ2-1; D uncertain. There are 14 residues in the CDR3. Germline CDR1 is SGHRS and CDR2 is YFSETQ. Trimming stripped 0 bases from V and 7 bases from J, with 11 bases between.

V gene TRBV4-1 combines with J gene TRBJ2-7; 9 positions agree with TRBD1. Germline CDR1 is MGHRA and CDR2 is YSYEKL. V dropped 0 bases and J dropped 4; count of bases not matched to a gene: 7. This CDR3 comprises 16 residues. This CDR3 reads CASSQDRGTGRYEQYF. The CDR3 bases are TGCGCCAGCAGCCAAGATAGGGGGACAGGGAGATACGAGCAGTACTTC.

The chain employs TRBV3-1 (or the pseudogene TRBV3-2) and TRBJ1-5, with D possibly being TRBD1 (6 bases). Germline V gene lookup returns CDR1 LGHDT and CDR2 YNNKEL (reference sequence). This CDR3 spans 14 amino acids. V was shortened by 8 bases and J by 3 bases, with 14 bases between the two germline ends. The CDR3 nucleotides read TGTGCCAGCGGATGGACAGCGAACAATCAGCCCCAGCATTTT. Its protein is CASGWTANNQPQHF.

The CDR3, as DNA: TGTGCCAGCAGTGAGGCCAGGGATTCACCCCTCCACTTT. Translated: CASSEARDSPLHF. V usage is TRBV2 and J usage is TRBJ1-6; possible D gene TRBD1, 5 bases. The germline V gene encodes CDR1 SNHLY and CDR2 FYNNEI. The CDR3 consists of 13 residues. V lost 3 bases, J lost 8 bases, and 8 bases lay in between.

This clone was seen a single time. The V gene is TRBV21-1, the J gene TRBJ2-1; the tabulated D call, TRBD2, remains unverified against the DNA. TRBV21-1 is listed as a pseudogene. CDR3 length: 16 amino acids. CDR3 DNA: TGTGCCAGCAGCAAAGCGCTCGCGGGGGCAATCAATGAGCAGTTCTTC. Translating gives CASSKALAGAINEQFF.

The V call is TRBV5-5, the J call TRBJ2-2, with TRBD1 matching over 9 bases. CDR1 and CDR2 from the germline V gene are SGHKS and YYEKEE (reference sequence). The CDR3 has 14 amino acids. J was trimmed by 7 bases and V by 6 bases; bases with no gene match: 7. The CDR3 region is CASTRDRAIGELFF. CDR3 DNA sequence: TGTGCCAGCACCCGGGACAGGGCGATCGGGGAGCTGTTTTTT.

A single count supports this clone. The chain couples TRBV3-1 (or the pseudogene TRBV3-2) to TRBJ1-2, with D unresolved. The CDR3 contains 13 residues. Germline values: CDR1 LGHDT, CDR2 YNNKEL (reference sequence). Deletions cut 0 bases from V and 5 bases from J, with 7 bases between. CDR3 DNA sequence: TGTGCCAGCAGCCAAGAAGGGAGGTATGGCTACACCTTC. This codes for CASSQEGRYGYTF.

This chain joins TRBV3-1 (or the pseudogene TRBV3-2) and TRBJ1-4, with a possible D match to TRBD1 (5 bases). The CDR3 runs to 15 residues. Germline V CDR1 and CDR2: LGHDT, YNNKEL (reference sequence). The ends were cut back, 4 bases at V and 0 bases at J, with 9 bases in the middle. The CDR3 is CASSPARATNEKLFF. The CDR3 DNA reads TGTGCCAGCAGCCCGGCCAGGGCAACTAATGAAAAACTGTTTTTT.

The chain joins TRBV27 to TRBJ2-1; 7 nucleotides agree with TRBD2. V trimming: 6 bases; J trimming: 1 base; junction bases outside the gene matches: 18. CDR3 size: 19 residues. Germline assignment: CDR1 MNHEY and CDR2 SMNVEV (reference sequence). This CDR3 reads CASSHPTSALGRSYNEQFF. In DNA form, the CDR3 reads TGTGCCAGCAGCCACCCCACTAGCGCCCTTGGTCGATCCTACAATGAGCAGTTCTTC.

This clone was observed a handful of times. CDR3 coding DNA: TGTGCCAGCAGCGCCAGTTACGGGACACCCTACAATGAGCAGTTCTTC. Encoded protein: CASSASYGTPYNEQFF. The V gene is TRBV9, the J gene TRBJ2-1, with D maybe TRBD1 (6 bases). Per the germline V gene, CDR1 is SGDLS and CDR2 is YYNGEE. The CDR3 sequence is 16 residues long. V dropped 3 bases and J dropped 2 bases, with 15 bases sitting between them.

This chain links TRBV9 with TRBJ1-3; TRBD1 matches 11 bases. Germline CDR1 SGDLS, CDR2 YYNGEE. The CDR3 covers 14 residues. Germline trimming cut 2 bases from V and 7 bases from J; bases unmatched to any gene: 2. CDR3 amino acids: CASSVGQGANTIYF. The CDR3, as DNA: TGTGCCAGCAGCGTCGGACAGGGGGCGAACACCATATATTTT.

This clone showed up just once. The rearrangement uses TRBV13 and TRBJ1-2; 8 bases are shared with TRBD1. Trimming cost V 1 base and J 8 bases; bases outside gene matches: 3. The CDR3 consists of 13 residues. Germline assignment: CDR1 PRHDT and CDR2 FYEKMQ (reference sequence). The CDR3 sequence: CASSLDRQGGYTF. CDR3 sequence (DNA): TGTGCCAGCAGCTTAGACCGACAGGGGGGCTACACCTTC.